This TCR beta chain was recovered during a study of cytotoxic CD8 clonotypes in ibrutinib-treated CLL. In the study overall: On average, each sample had 255,043 productive templates and almost 95,000 productive rearrangements. General study points: Starting clonality was above that of age-matched healthy donors and tracked circulating CD8+ T-cell counts.

The repertoire was sequenced with immunoSEQ multiplex PCR; TCRdb's copy has only in-frame clones and lacks some. The profile shows approximately 100,000 clones, about 72% of them singletons. For this clone: Antigen unknown.

CDR3 size: 15 residues. Trimming took 1 base from V and 2 from J, leaving 10 bases between them. Germline V gene sequence: CDR1 SEHNR, CDR2 FQNEAQ (reference sequence). The source is a human donor with chronic lymphocytic leukemia. The rearrangement links TRBV7-9 to TRBJ2-3, with D possibly TRBD1 on 6 matching bases. The material was PBMCs, obtained after 12 months of ibrutinib treatment. The CDR3 nucleotides read TGTGCCAGCAGCTTAGGGGGGCTATCCACAGATACGCAGTATTTT. Translation: CASSLGGLSTDTQYF.